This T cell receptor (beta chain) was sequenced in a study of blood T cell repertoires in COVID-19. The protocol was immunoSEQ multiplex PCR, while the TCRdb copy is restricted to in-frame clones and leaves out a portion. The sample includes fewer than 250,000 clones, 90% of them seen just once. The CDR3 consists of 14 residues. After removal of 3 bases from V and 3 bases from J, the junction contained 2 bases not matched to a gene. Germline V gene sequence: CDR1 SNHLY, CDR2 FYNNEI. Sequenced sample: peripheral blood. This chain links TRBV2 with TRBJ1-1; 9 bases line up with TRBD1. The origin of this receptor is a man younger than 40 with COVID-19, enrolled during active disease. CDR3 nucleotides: TGTGCCAGCAGTGAGACAGGGGGAGACACTGAAGCTTTCTTT. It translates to CASSETGGDTEAFF.